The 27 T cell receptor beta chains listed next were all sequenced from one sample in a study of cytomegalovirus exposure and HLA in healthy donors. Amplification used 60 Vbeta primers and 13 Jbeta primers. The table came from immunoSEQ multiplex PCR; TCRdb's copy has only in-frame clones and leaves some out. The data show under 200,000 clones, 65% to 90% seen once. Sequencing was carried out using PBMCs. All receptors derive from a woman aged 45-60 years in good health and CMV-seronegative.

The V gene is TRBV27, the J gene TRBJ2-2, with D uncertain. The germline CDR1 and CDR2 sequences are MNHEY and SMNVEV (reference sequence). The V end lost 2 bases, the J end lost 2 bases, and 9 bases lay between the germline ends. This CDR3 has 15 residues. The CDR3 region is CASSLGVPNTGELFF. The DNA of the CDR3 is TGTGCCAGCAGTTTAGGAGTACCTAACACCGGGGAGCTGTTTTTT.

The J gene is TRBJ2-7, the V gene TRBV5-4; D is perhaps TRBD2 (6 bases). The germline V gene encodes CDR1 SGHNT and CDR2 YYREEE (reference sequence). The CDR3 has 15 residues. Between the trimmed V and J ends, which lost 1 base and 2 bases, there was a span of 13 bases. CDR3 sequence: CASSLYGGNPYEQYF. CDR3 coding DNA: TGTGCCAGCAGCTTGTACGGCGGGAATCCCTACGAGCAGTACTTC.

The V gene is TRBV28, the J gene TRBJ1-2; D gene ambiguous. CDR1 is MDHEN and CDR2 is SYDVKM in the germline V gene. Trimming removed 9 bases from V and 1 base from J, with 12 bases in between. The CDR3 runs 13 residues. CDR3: CASQTQLNYGYTF. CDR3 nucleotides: TGTGCCAGTCAGACACAACTTAACTATGGCTACACCTTC.

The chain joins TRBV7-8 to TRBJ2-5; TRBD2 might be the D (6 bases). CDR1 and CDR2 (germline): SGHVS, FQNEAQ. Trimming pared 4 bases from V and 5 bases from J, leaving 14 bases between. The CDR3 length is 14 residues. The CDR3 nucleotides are TGTGCCAGCAGCTCTCTGGGACTTTCGGAGACCCAGTACTTC. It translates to CASSSLGLSETQYF. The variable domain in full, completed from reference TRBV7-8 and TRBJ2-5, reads GAGVSQSPRYKVAKRGQDVALRCDPISGHVSLFWYQQALGQGPEFLTYFQNEAQLDKSGLPSDRFFAERPEGSVSTLKIQRTQQEDSAVYLCASSSLGLSETQYFGPGTRLLVL.

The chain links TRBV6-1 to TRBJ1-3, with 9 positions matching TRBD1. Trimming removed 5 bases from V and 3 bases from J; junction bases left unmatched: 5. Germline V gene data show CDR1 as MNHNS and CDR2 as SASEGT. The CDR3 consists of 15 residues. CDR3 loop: CASSLTGGYGNTIYF. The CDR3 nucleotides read TGTGCCAGCAGTCTTACAGGGGGCTATGGAAACACCATATATTTT.

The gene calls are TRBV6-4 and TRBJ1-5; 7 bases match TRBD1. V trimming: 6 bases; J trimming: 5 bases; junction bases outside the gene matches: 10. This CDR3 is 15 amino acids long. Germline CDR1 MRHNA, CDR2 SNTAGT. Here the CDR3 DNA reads TGTGCCAGCAGGAAGGAGGACAGGTTGTATCAGCCCCAGCATTTT. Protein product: CASRKEDRLYQPQHF.

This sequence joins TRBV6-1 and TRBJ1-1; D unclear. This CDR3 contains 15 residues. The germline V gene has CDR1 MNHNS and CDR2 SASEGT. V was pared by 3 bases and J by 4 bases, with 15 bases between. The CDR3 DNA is TGTGCCAGCAGTGACGTGGGCCGGCCGGCCACTGAAGCTTTCTTT. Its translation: CASSDVGRPATEAFF.

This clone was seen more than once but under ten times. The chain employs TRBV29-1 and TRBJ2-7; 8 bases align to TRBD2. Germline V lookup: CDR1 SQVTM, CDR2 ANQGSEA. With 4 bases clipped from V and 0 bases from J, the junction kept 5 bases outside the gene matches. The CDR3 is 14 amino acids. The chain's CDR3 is CSVASGSSSYEQYF. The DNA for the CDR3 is TGCAGCGTTGCGAGCGGGAGTAGCTCCTACGAGCAGTACTTC.

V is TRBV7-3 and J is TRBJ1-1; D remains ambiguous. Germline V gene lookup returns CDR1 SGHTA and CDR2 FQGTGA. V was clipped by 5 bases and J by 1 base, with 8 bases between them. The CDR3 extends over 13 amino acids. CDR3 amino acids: CASSHTANTEAFF. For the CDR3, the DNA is TGTGCCAGCAGCCATACAGCGAACACTGAAGCTTTCTTT.

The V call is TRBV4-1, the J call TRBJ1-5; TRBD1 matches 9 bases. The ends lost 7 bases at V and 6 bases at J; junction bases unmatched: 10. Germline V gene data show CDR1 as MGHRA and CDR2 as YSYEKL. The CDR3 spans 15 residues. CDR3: CASTRVQGAGQPQHF. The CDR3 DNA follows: TGCGCCAGCACTCGTGTACAGGGGGCAGGTCAGCCCCAGCATTTT.

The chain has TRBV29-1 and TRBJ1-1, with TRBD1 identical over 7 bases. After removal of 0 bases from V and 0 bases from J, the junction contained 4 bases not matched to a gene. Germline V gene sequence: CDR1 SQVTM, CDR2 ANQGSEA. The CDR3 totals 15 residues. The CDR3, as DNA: TGCAGCGTTGAAGATAGGGGGACAGTGAACACTGAAGCTTTCTTT. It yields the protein CSVEDRGTVNTEAFF.

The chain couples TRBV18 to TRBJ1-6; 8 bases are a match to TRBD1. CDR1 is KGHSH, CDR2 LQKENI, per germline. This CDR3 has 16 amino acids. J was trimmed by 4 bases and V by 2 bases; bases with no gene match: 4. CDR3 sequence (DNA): TGTGCCAGCTCACCAGAGGACAGGGAGTATAATTCACCCCTCCACTTT. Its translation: CASSPEDREYNSPLHF.

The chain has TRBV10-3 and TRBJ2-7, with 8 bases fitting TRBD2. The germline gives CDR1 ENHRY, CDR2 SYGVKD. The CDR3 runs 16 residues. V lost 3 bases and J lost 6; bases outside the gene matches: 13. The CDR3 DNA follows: TGTGCCATCAGTGACCTGGGGGCAGCGGGAGCGTCCGAGCAGTACTTC. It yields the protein CAISDLGAAGASEQYF.

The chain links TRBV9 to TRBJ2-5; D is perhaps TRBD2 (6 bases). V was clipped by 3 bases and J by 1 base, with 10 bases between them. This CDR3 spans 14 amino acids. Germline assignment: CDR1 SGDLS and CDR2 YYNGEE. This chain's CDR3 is CASSGYSGQETQYF. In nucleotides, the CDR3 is TGTGCCAGCAGCGGGTATAGCGGCCAAGAGACCCAGTACTTC.

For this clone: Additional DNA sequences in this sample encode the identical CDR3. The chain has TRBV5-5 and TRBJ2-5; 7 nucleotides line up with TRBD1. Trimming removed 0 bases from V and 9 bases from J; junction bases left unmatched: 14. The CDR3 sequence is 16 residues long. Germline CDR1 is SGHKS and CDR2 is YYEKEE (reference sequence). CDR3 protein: CASSLVGGHALGAQYF. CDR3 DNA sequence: TGTGCCAGCAGCTTGGTAGGGGGCCATGCTCTAGGGGCCCAGTACTTC.

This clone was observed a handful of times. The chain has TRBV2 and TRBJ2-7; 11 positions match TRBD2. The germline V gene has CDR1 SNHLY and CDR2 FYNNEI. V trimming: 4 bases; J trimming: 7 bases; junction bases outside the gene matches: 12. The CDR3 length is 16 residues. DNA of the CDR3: TGTGCCAGCAGTGCCGTTCCCCTAGCGGGAGGAGATGAGCAGTACTTC. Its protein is CASSAVPLAGGDEQYF. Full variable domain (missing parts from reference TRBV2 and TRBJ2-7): EPEVTQTPSHQVTQMGQEVILRCVPISNHLYFYWYRQILGQKVEFLVSFYNNEISEKSEIFDDQFSVERPDGSNFTLKIRSTKLEDSAMYFCASSAVPLAGGDEQYFGPGTRLTVT.

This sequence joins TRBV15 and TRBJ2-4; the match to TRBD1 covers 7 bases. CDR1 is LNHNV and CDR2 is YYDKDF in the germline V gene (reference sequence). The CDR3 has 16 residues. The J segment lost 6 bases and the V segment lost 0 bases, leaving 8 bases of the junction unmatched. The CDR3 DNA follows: TGTGCCACCAGCAGAGAGGACCGGGACAGAACAAACATTCAGTACTTC. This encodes CATSREDRDRTNIQYF.

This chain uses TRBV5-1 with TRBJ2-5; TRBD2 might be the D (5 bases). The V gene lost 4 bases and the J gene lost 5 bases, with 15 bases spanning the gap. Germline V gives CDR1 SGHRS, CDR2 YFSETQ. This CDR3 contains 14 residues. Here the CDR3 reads CASSITGYGETQYF. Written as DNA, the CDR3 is TGCGCCAGCAGCATCACGGGGTATGGCGAGACCCAGTACTTC.

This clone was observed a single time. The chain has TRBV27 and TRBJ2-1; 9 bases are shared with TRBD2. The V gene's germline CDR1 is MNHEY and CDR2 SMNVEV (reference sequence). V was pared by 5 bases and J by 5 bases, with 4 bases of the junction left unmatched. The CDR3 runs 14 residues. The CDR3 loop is CASSPGTSHNEQFF. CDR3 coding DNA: TGTGCCAGCAGTCCCGGGACTAGCCACAATGAGCAGTTCTTC.

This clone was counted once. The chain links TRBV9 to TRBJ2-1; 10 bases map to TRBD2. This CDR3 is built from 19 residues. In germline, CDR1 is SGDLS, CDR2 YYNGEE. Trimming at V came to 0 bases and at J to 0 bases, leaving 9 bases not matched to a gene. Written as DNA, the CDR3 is TGTGCCAGCAGCGTAGGAAGCGGGAGGGCCCTCAGCTCCTACAATGAGCAGTTCTTC. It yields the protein CASSVGSGRALSSYNEQFF.

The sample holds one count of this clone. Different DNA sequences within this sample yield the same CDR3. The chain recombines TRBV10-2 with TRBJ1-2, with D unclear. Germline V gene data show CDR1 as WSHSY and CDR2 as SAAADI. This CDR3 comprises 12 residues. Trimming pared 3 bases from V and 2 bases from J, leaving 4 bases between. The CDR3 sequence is CASSEQNYGYTF. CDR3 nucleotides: TGCGCCAGCAGTGAACAGAACTATGGCTACACCTTC.

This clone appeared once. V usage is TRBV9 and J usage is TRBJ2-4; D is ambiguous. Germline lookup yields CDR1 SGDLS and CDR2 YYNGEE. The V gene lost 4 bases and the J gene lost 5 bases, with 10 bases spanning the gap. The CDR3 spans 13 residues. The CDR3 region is CASSPSVENIQYF. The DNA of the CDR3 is TGTGCCAGCAGCCCCTCCGTCGAAAACATTCAGTACTTC.

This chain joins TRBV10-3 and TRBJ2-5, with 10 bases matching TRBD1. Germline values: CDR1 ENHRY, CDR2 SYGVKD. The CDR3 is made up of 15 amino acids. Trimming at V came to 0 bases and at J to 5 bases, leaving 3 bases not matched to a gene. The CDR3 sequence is CAISESGTGAETQYF. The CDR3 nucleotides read TGTGCCATCAGTGAGTCCGGGACAGGGGCCGAGACCCAGTACTTC.

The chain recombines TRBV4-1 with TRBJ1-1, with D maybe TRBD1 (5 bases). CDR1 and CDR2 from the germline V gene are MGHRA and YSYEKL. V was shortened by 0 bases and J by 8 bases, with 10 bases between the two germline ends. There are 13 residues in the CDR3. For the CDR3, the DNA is TGCGCCAGCAGCCAAGAGCCCGGGGGGGAAGCTTTCTTT. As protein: CASSQEPGGEAFF.

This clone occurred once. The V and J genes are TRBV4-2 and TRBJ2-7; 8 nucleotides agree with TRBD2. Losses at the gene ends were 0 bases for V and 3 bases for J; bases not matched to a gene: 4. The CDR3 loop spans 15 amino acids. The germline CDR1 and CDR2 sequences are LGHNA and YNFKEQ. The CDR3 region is CASSQETSGNYEQYF. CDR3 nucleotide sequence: TGTGCCAGCAGCCAAGAAACTAGCGGAAACTACGAGCAGTACTTC.

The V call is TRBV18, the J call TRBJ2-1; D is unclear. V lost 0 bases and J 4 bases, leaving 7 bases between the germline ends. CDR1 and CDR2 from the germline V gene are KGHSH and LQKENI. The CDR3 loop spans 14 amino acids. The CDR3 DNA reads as TGTGCCAGCTCACCACCGCCAGATTACAATGAGCAGTTCTTC. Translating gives CASSPPPDYNEQFF.

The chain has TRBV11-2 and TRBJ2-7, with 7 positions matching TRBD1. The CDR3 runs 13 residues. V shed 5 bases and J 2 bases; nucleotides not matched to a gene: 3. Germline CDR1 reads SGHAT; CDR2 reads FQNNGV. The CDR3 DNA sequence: TGTGCCAGCAGCCCCGGGACAGCCTACGAGCAGTACTTC. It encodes CASSPGTAYEQYF.